The present TCR beta chain was sequenced within a study of T-cell reconstitution after alpha-beta-depleted transplantation in children (dated by TCRdb to the mid-2010s). For context, the study as a whole: Using TCR repertoire profiling, the study quantitatively followed how T-cell immune reconstitution unfolded in children after TCRalphabeta/CD19-depleted allogeneic hematopoietic cell transplantation.

Library prep was done by PCR. TCRdb shows the sequencer as Illumina HiSeq 2500. TCR library preparation used molecular barcoding, with unique molecular identifiers applied to normalize quantification of the TCRbeta repertoire. TCRdb cleaned the public reads at Q25 with fastp, built clones with MiXCR and kept in-frame beta chains. Identical CDR3 protein sequences are pooled into one entry, listed with their most common genes and DNA. Counted in this sample were about 350,000 distinct CDR3 sequences; 10% to 15% of them appeared once. About 4% of the sample lies in the top ten. Looking up the germline V gene (reference sequence) yields CDR1 SEHNR and CDR2 FQNEAQ. V loses 1 base of germline sequence and J loses 1 base, and the interval between the two ends is 7 bases. The CDR3, from cysteine to phenylalanine, totals 14 residues. Left in the record is the CDR3 DNA by itself, 42 bases read in frame from the first base.

This clonotype came up many times. Its specific antigen is unknown. The record has no base qualities; no much larger clone is one base away. The sequence is built from TRBV7-9 and TRBJ1-1, with the D segment identity uncertain. The clonotype comes from a human donor who donated a stem cell graft to a child with Fanconi anemia. The sequencing used PBMCs, collected from the stem cell graft. CDR3 sequence: CASSLGRGNTEAFF. The DNA reads TGTGCCAGCAGCTTAGGACGGGGGAACACTGAAGCTTTCTTT.